Shown below are 25 T cell receptor beta chains from a single sample sequenced in a study of shared clonotypes between healthy human individuals. Terminally differentiated effector memory CD45RA+ cells were left out of the naive CD8 fraction, which was CD45RO-negative and positively selected for CCR7. Some clones are missing from TCRdb's copy, which holds only in-frame ones; the method was immunoSEQ multiplex PCR. The sample lists about 680,000 clones, about 92% occurring once. The sample was naive CD8+ T cells sorted from blood. These receptors were taken from a man aged 25-45 years in good health.

A note on this clone: Within the sample, other DNA sequences also encode this same CDR3. The rearrangement links TRBV28 to TRBJ2-7; TRBD2 aligns across 7 bases. J gave up 2 bases and V 2 bases, and 3 bases lay outside the gene matches. CDR1 MDHEN and CDR2 SYDVKM come from the germline V gene. This CDR3 is built from 14 residues. CDR3 loop: CASSLTGGAYEQYF. The CDR3 bases are TGTGCCAGCAGTTTAACGGGAGGTGCCTACGAGCAGTACTTC.

J is TRBJ2-2 and V is TRBV7-9; tentative D call: TRBD2 (5 bases). V lost 10 bases, J lost 1 base, and 10 bases lay in between. In germline, CDR1 is SEHNR, CDR2 FQNEAQ (reference sequence). The CDR3 consists of 13 residues. This chain's CDR3 is CATGGGNTGELFF. The DNA for the CDR3 is TGTGCCACCGGTGGAGGGAACACCGGGGAGCTGTTTTTT.

This chain joins TRBV25-1 and TRBJ1-5; D is ambiguous. Germline lookup yields CDR1 MGHDK and CDR2 SYGVNS. The CDR3 contains 14 residues. V lost 6 bases to trimming and J lost 3 bases, with 12 bases between them. CDR3 region: CASSAPGNNQPQHF. For the CDR3, the DNA is TGTGCCAGCAGCGCACCCGGAAACAATCAGCCCCAGCATTTT.

V is TRBV5-8 and J is TRBJ2-3, with TRBD2 matching 10 bases. The germline V gene has CDR1 SGHTS and CDR2 YDEGEE. This CDR3 region has 15 residues. J was trimmed by 5 bases and V by 4 bases; bases with no gene match: 7. CDR3 amino acids: CASSPGLALGDTQYF. CDR3 nucleotides: TGTGCCAGCAGCCCGGGACTAGCGCTGGGAGATACGCAGTATTTT. Variable domain in full (rest from reference TRBV5-8 and TRBJ2-3): EAGVTQSPTHLIKTRGQQATLRCSPISGHTSVYWYQQALGLGLQFLLWYDEGEERNRGNFPPRFSGRQFPNYSSELNVNALELEDSALYLCASSPGLALGDTQYFGPGTRLTVL.

This clone appeared a single time. The chain carries TRBV27 and TRBJ2-7, with a tentative D call TRBD2 (5 bases). CDR3 length: 14 amino acids. Trimming pared 4 bases from V and 3 bases from J, leaving 13 bases between. From germline, CDR1 is MNHEY and CDR2 SMNVEV (reference sequence). Written as DNA, the CDR3 is TGTGCCAGCAGTTCCGGACGGGCGGGCTACGAGCAGTACTTC. This translates into CASSSGRAGYEQYF.

The chain employs TRBV4-1 and TRBJ1-5; D is perhaps TRBD1 (5 bases). V dropped 1 base and J dropped 6 bases, with 16 bases sitting between them. Germline CDR1 and CDR2: MGHRA and YSYEKL. The CDR3 has 16 amino acids. CDR3 protein: CASSQAGSGVSQPQHF. CDR3 sequence (DNA): TGCGCCAGCAGCCAAGCAGGGTCGGGGGTTAGTCAGCCCCAGCATTTT.

At least ten counts were recorded for this clone. The chain recombines TRBV7-9 with TRBJ1-1; D is uncertain. The CDR3 spans 14 residues. In germline, CDR1 is SEHNR, CDR2 FQNEAQ (reference sequence). Deletions cut 4 bases from V and 1 base from J, with 10 bases between. CDR3 sequence (DNA): TGTGCCAGCAGCTCCACCGAATGGAACACTGAAGCTTTCTTT. It translates to CASSSTEWNTEAFF.

The V gene is TRBV27, the J gene TRBJ2-7; D uncertain. The V gene lost 2 bases and the J gene lost 1 base, with 6 bases spanning the gap. Germline-derived CDR1 and CDR2 are MNHEY and SMNVEV (reference sequence). The CDR3 loop spans 13 amino acids. CDR3: CASSLKISYEQYF. CDR3 bases: TGTGCCAGCAGTTTAAAAATATCCTACGAGCAGTACTTC.

The chain carries TRBV29-1 and TRBJ2-7, with 10 bases fitting TRBD1. V gave up 3 bases and J gave up 1 base; unmatched junction bases: 9. Germline V gene sequence: CDR1 SQVTM, CDR2 ANQGSEA. The CDR3 is 16 amino acids. In DNA form, the CDR3 reads TGCAGCGTTGAGACGACCTGGACAGGGGGTTCCTACGAGCAGTACTTC. This encodes CSVETTWTGGSYEQYF.

The chain combines TRBV4-3 with TRBJ2-3; D tentatively fits TRBD1 or TRBD2 (6 bases each). Trimming took off 0 bases at V and 1 base at J, with 14 bases between the two ends. The CDR3 totals 17 residues. Germline lookup yields CDR1 LGHNA and CDR2 YSLEER. The CDR3 loop reads CASSQESRGGGTDTQYF. The DNA for the CDR3 is TGCGCCAGCAGCCAAGAGTCCAGGGGAGGCGGCACAGATACGCAGTATTTT.

This clone was counted a single time. V gene TRBV6-1 combines with J gene TRBJ2-7; 8 nucleotides agree with TRBD1. CDR1 and CDR2 (germline): MNHNS, SASEGT. J gave up 2 bases and V 1 base, and 7 bases lay outside the gene matches. CDR3 size: 16 residues. CDR3 in DNA: TGTGCCAGCAGTGAAGGGGTGGGGACAGGAACCTACGAGCAGTACTTC. Amino acids: CASSEGVGTGTYEQYF.

The genes are TRBV6-6 and TRBJ1-1; TRBD1 might be the D (5 bases). The CDR3 has 16 residues. Germline V gives CDR1 MNHNY, CDR2 SVGAGI (reference sequence). V gave up 0 bases and J gave up 3 bases, with 14 bases separating them. The CDR3 nucleotides are TGTGCCAGCAGTTACTCGTTGTGGGGCTCGGACACTGAAGCTTTCTTT. Translated, it gives CASSYSLWGSDTEAFF.

This clone has a single count. This CDR3 is CASSLEGAGETQYF. The CDR3 DNA sequence: TGTGCCAGCAGCTTAGAAGGGGCGGGAGAGACCCAGTACTTC. The chain joins TRBV7-9 to TRBJ2-5, with D perhaps assigned TRBD1 or TRBD2 (5 bases each). The CDR3 is made up of 14 amino acids. The V gene lost 1 base and the J gene lost 4 bases, with 10 bases spanning the gap. Germline CDR1 reads SEHNR; CDR2 reads FQNEAQ (reference sequence).

V is TRBV19 and J is TRBJ2-1; 10 bases align to TRBD2. Germline values: CDR1 LNHDA, CDR2 SQIVND (reference sequence). V was pared by 6 bases and J by 7 bases, with 6 bases of the junction left unmatched. This CDR3 region has 14 residues. CDR3 nucleotides: TGTGCCAGTAGGCTAGCGGGAGACCGAAATGAGCAGTTCTTC. It is translated as CASRLAGDRNEQFF.

This clone was observed a single time. A far larger clone lies a single base away; this is likely a read error. The J gene is TRBJ1-1, the V gene TRBV28; no firm D call. Germline values: CDR1 MDHEN, CDR2 SYDVKM. The CDR3 is made up of 12 amino acids. V lost 4 bases to trimming and J lost 1 base, with 4 bases between them. The CDR3 protein is CASSYANTEAFF. For the CDR3, the DNA is TGTGCCAGCAGTTACGCGAACACTGAAGCTTTCTTT. Supplemented by reference TRBV28 and TRBJ1-1, the full variable domain reads DVKVTQSSRYLVKRTGEKVFLECVQDMDHENMFWYRQDPGLGLRLIYFSYDVKMKEKGDIPEGYSVSREKKERFSLILESASTNQTSMYLCASSYANTEAFFGQGTRLTVV.

The genes are TRBV7-2 and TRBJ2-5; D is ambiguous. The germline CDR1 and CDR2 sequences are SGHTA and FQGNSA. The CDR3 runs 12 residues. V was cut by 5 bases and J by 5 bases, with 9 bases left in between. Here the CDR3 DNA reads TGTGCCAGCAGCCCCTTAGGGGAGACCCAGTACTTC. Its translation: CASSPLGETQYF.

CDR3 bases: TGTGCCAGTCAGGCGGGTTTCCAAGAGACCCAGTACTTC. The encoded protein is CASQAGFQETQYF. The gene calls are TRBV2 and TRBJ2-5; a weak D match, TRBD2 (5 bases). Germline assignment: CDR1 SNHLY and CDR2 FYNNEI. The CDR3 runs to 13 residues. V was pared by 9 bases and J by 1 base, with 12 bases between.

This rearrangement joins TRBV10-3 to TRBJ1-3; D unresolved. The V end lost 9 bases, the J end lost 0 bases, and 3 bases lay between the germline ends. Germline CDR1 is ENHRY and CDR2 is SYGVKD. The CDR3 is made up of 11 amino acids. The CDR3 DNA sequence: TGTGCCATGGGCTCTGGAAACACCATATATTTT. Protein product: CAMGSGNTIYF.

The V and J genes are TRBV28 and TRBJ2-3, with TRBD2 matching over 11 bases. Trimming took 3 bases from V and 4 from J; bases not matched to a gene: 6. The CDR3 totals 16 residues. Germline CDR1 is MDHEN and CDR2 is SYDVKM. CDR3 bases: TGTGCCAGCAGTTTCAACCTAGCGGGAGGTGCAGATACGCAGTATTTT. Its protein is CASSFNLAGGADTQYF.

As regards this clone: Within the sample, other DNA sequences also encode this same CDR3. This chain connects TRBV27 to TRBJ2-1; D is tentatively TRBD1 or TRBD2 (5 bases each). This CDR3 contains 15 residues. Trimming left V 2 bases short and J 0 bases short, with 8 bases between. CDR1 is MNHEY and CDR2 is SMNVEV in the germline V gene (reference sequence). The DNA of the CDR3 is TGTGCCAGCAGTTTAGGGACGGTCTCCTACAATGAGCAGTTCTTC. Encoded protein: CASSLGTVSYNEQFF.

The CDR3 region has the DNA TGTGCCAGCAGCGAATTAGATACGCAGTATTTT. Amino acid sequence: CASSELDTQYF. The J gene is TRBJ2-3, the V gene TRBV9, with D hard to call. The CDR3 is 11 amino acids. Looked up from germline, CDR1 is SGDLS and CDR2 is YYNGEE. The ends were cut back, 3 bases at V and 5 bases at J, with 4 bases in the middle.

This chain links TRBV28 with TRBJ2-1; the match to TRBD2 covers 9 bases. The CDR3 is made up of 16 amino acids. V was clipped by 3 bases and J by 4 bases; unmatched bases: 7. Germline-derived CDR1 and CDR2 are MDHEN and SYDVKM. CDR3 protein: CASSFYSGSKYNEQFF. The CDR3 DNA reads TGTGCCAGCAGTTTTTATAGCGGGAGCAAGTACAATGAGCAGTTCTTC.

The table lists this clone with a count of one. The chain links TRBV28 to TRBJ2-2; perhaps TRBD2 as D (6 bases). Germline assignment: CDR1 MDHEN and CDR2 SYDVKM. Trimming stripped 5 bases from V and 1 base from J, with 20 bases between. The CDR3 spans 18 residues. CDR3 loop: CASSRPLGEDLNTGELFF. The CDR3 DNA reads TGTGCCAGCAGTCGACCCTTGGGGGAGGACCTGAACACCGGGGAGCTGTTTTTT. The full variable domain, its missing parts supplied by reference TRBV28 and TRBJ2-2, is DVKVTQSSRYLVKRTGEKVFLECVQDMDHENMFWYRQDPGLGLRLIYFSYDVKMKEKGDIPEGYSVSREKKERFSLILESASTNQTSMYLCASSRPLGEDLNTGELFFGEGSRLTVL.

The chain links TRBV7-9 to TRBJ2-2; D call uncertain. Germline V gives CDR1 SEHNR, CDR2 FQNEAQ (reference sequence). This CDR3 has 12 amino acids. Trimming cost V 5 bases and J 7 bases, with 8 bases left between them. The CDR3 DNA reads TGTGCCAGCAGCCGGAGTCGCGGGGAGCTGTTTTTT. Translated, it gives CASSRSRGELFF.

The gene calls are TRBV28 and TRBJ2-5, with D unclear. The J call may be faulty, since TRBJ2-7 better matches the DNA end. In germline, CDR1 is MDHEN, CDR2 SYDVKM. CDR3 length: 11 amino acids. The CDR3 is CASTESYEQYF. The CDR3 DNA sequence: TGTGCCAGCACCGAGAGCTACGAGCAGTACTTC.